The rows below give T cell receptor beta chains drawn from one sample of a study of radiation and T cells in renal cell carcinoma. Measured with immunoSEQ multiplex PCR; TCRdb has only the in-frame clones, and not every one. The sample carries 70,000 to 100,000 clones, 82% recorded once. Sequencing used blood, obtained from a patient whose treatment included radiotherapy and nephrectomy. The receptor set was obtained from a man aged 55 to 70 with renal cell carcinoma. Both conserved end residues are trimmed from each CDR3.

v_gene	j_gene	CDR3aa
TRBV5-6	TRBJ2-7	ASSREPLAGSYEQY
TRBV9	TRBJ2-2	ASSAAALTFQGNTGELF
TRBV15	TRBJ1-2	ATSGIGQENYGYT
TRBV19	TRBJ2-1	ASSIEARSSYNEQF
TRBV21-1	TRBJ2-1	ASSRGDEQF
TRBV6-5	TRBJ2-7	ASSYRATSFDEQY
TRBV19	TRBJ2-7	ASSIEMGHGDEQY
TRBV10-1	TRBJ2-5	ASSRTQETQY
TRBV29-1	TRBJ2-7	SARGQGFHEQY
TRBV9	TRBJ1-3	ASSVGGLNTIY
TRBV7-9	TRBJ2-3	ASSLAIGETDTQY
TRBV5-1	TRBJ2-1	ASSLGRGSVDEQF
TRBV18	TRBJ2-7	ASSPETGPYEQY
TRBV19	TRBJ1-3	ASRPLSGNTIY
TRBV4-3	TRBJ2-3	ASSHLRDSTDTQY
TRBV5-1	TRBJ2-5	ASRKEGETQY
TRBV28	TRBJ1-4	ATGHFNEKLF
TRBV27	TRBJ1-2	ASSLSGGGYT
TRBV19	TRBJ2-5	ASSSGGSVTQY
TRBV4-1	TRBJ2-7	ASSLWGTSGRSGEQY
TRBV7-8	TRBJ2-4	ASSPPMRLAKNIQY
TRBV19	TRBJ1-5	ASSIQWSQPQH
TRBV4-2	TRBJ2-5	ASSPQVIAGGEETQY
TRBV7-9	TRBJ2-5	ASSPPQGALETQY
TRBV10-3	TRBJ1-2	AISESDRANYGYT
TRBV10-2	TRBJ2-7	ASSEVRFSYEQY
TRBV6-1	TRBJ2-2	ASSGGTGRGGVGTGELF
TRBV4-1	TRBJ2-5	ASSPGWPTETQY
TRBV19	TRBJ1-2	ALRGGLNYGYT
TRBV6-5	TRBJ2-1	ASSYRMVAGFNEQF
TRBV29-1	TRBJ2-3	SVDRGRVTDTQY
TRBV7-9	TRBJ2-5	ASSLEGQGGETQY
TRBV7-9	TRBJ2-7	ASSFSGGGYEQY
TRBV19	TRBJ1-1	ASRTDRDTEAF
TRBV10-3	TRBJ1-1	ATGPSGGTEAF
TRBV5-1	TRBJ2-7	ASSPGGGPYEQY
TRBV7-9	TRBJ2-3	ASSTRGGLRGDTQY
TRBV19	TRBJ2-6	ASSAGQGSPGANVLT
TRBV28	TRBJ2-7	ASTDALYEQY
TRBV27	TRBJ2-7	ASSLKWTVAGEQY
TRBV5-8	TRBJ2-2	ASSLSGGAGELF
TRBV28	TRBJ1-2	ASRRQGASRGYGYT
TRBV25-1	TRBJ1-5	ASSESTSQPQH
TRBV27	TRBJ1-2	ASKDSRYYYGYT